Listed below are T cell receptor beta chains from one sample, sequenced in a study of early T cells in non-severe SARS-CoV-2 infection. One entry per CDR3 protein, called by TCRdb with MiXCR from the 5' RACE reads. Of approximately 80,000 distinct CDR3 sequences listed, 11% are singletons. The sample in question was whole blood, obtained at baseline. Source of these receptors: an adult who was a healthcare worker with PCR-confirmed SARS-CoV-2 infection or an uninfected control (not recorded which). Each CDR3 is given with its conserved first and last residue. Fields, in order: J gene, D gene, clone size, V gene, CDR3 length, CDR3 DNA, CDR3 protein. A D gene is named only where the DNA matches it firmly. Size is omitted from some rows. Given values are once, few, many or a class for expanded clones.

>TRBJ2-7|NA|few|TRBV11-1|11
TGTGCCAGCAGCCGCGGACACGAGCAGTACTTC
CASSRGHEQYF
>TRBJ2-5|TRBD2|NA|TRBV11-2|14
TGTGCCAGCAGAGCGGGGGGAAAACAAGAGACCCAGTACTTC
CASRAGGKQETQYF
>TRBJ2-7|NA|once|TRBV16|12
TGTGCCAGCAGCCAATCGGCGTACGAGCAGTACTTC
CASSQSAYEQYF
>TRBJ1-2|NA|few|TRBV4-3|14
TGCGCCAGCAGCCAAGTGGGGCAGGGATATGGCTACACCTTC
CASSQVGQGYGYTF
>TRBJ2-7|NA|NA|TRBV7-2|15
TGTGCCAGCAGCTTAGGCCTAGCATCTAGGTACGAGCAGTACTTC
CASSLGLASRYEQYF
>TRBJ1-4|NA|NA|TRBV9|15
TGTGCCAGCAGCGTAAGGTCAGCTAGTGGGGAAAAACTGTTTTTT
CASSVRSASGEKLFF
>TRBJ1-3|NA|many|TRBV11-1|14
TGTGCCAGCAGCTCCAGTTCCTCTGGAAACACCATATATTTT
CASSSSSSGNTIYF
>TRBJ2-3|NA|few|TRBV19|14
TGTGCCAGCCGAGCGGAGGCGGTCACAGATACGCAGTATTTT
CASRAEAVTDTQYF
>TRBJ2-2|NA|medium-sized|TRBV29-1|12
TGCAGCGTTGCTGGGAACACCGGGGAGCTGTTTTTT
CSVAGNTGELFF
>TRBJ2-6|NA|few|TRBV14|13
TGTGCCAGCGGGAGCTCTGGGGCCAACGTCCTGACTTTC
CASGSSGANVLTF
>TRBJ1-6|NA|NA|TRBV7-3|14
TGTGCCAGCAGCTTATTGCCACAAAATTCACCCCTCCACTTT
CASSLLPQNSPLHF
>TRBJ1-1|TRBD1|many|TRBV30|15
TGTGCCTGGAACCCTATTTGGGACAGGGGGCTTGAAGCTTTCTTT
CAWNPIWDRGLEAFF
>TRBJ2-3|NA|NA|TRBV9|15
TGTGCCAGCAGCGAGTACAAGACTAGTTCAGATACGCAGTATTTT
CASSEYKTSSDTQYF
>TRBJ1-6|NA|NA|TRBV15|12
TGTGCCACCAGCGGCGGATATTCACCCCTCCACTTT
CATSGGYSPLHF
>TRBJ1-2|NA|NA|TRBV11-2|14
TGTGCCAGCAGCTTAAGTAGGGGGAGCTATGGCTACACCTTC
CASSLSRGSYGYTF
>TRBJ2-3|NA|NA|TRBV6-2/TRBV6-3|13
TGTGCCAGCACCCGACCGCCCTCAGATACGCAGTATTTT
CASTRPPSDTQYF
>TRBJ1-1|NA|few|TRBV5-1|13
TGCGCCAGCAGCCCCCGAGTGGGCACTGAAGCTTTCTTT
CASSPRVGTEAFF
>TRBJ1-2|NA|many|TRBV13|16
TGTGCCAGCAGCTTAAGGGGGTCGGAGGCTAACTATGGCTACACCTTC
CASSLRGSEANYGYTF
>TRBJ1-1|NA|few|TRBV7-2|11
TGTGCCAGCAGCCGACTCACTGAAGCTTTCTTT
CASSRLTEAFF
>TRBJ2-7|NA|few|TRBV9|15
TGTGCCAGCAGCGGCCCTAGCTTTGCCTCGGGCGAGCAGTACTTC
CASSGPSFASGEQYF
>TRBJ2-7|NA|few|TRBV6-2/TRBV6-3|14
TGTGCCAGCACCTATGAGGAGAGCTCCTACGAGCAGTACTTC
CASTYEESSYEQYF
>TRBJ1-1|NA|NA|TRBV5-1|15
TGCGCCAGCAGCTTGGTAGAGGGCGGGAGCACTGAAGCTTTCTTT
CASSLVEGGSTEAFF
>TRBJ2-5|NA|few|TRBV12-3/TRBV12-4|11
TGTGCCAGCAGTTTTGCGGAGACCCAGTACTTC
CASSFAETQYF
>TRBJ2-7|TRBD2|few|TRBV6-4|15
TGTGCCAGCAGCACGACTAGCGAGAGCTCCTACGAGCAGTACTTC
CASSTTSESSYEQYF
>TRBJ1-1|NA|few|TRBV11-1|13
TGTGCCAGCAGCACCGAACACGGGACTGAAGCTTTCTTT
CASSTEHGTEAFF
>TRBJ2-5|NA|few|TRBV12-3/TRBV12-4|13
TGTGCCAGCAGGCCTGCTACCGAAGAGACCCAGTACTTC
CASRPATEETQYF
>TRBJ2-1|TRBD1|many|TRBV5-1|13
TGCGCCAGCAGCTCCGGACAGGGGGCTGAGCAGTTCTTC
CASSSGQGAEQFF
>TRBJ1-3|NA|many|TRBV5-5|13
TGTGCCAGCAGCGAGGGTTCTGGAAACACCATATATTTT
CASSEGSGNTIYF
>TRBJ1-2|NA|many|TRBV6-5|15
TGTGCCAGCAGTTACCCCGGGGGAGGTCCCGGGGGCTACACCTTC
CASSYPGGGPGGYTF
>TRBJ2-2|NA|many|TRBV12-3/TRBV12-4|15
TGTGCCAGCAGTTTCGTACAGGCGGTGGGCGGGGAGCTGTTTTTT
CASSFVQAVGGELFF
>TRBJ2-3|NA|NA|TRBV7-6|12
TGTGCCAGCAGTCCTCCGGGCTTCCAACAGTATTTT
CASSPPGFQQYF
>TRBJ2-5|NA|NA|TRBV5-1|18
TGCGCCAGCAGCTTGAATCCCGGGACAGGCGGGGGGAAAGAGACCCAGTACTTC
CASSLNPGTGGGKETQYF
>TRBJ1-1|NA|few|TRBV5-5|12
TGTGCCAGCAGTTCTATGAACACTGAAGCTTTCTTT
CASSSMNTEAFF
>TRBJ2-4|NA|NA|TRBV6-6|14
TGTGCCAGCGAACCTAACCTAGCCAAAAACATTCAGTACTTC
CASEPNLAKNIQYF
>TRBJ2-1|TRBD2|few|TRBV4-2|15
TGTGCCAGCAGCCCGGATAGCGGGGGGGCAGCTGAGCAGTTCTTC
CASSPDSGGAAEQFF
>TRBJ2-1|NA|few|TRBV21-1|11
TGTGCCAGCACCCTCCGCCCCGAGGAGTTCTTC
CASTLRPEEFF
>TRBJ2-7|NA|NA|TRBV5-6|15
TGTGCCAGCAGCCAGGGGCCAGGGCTCCCCTACGAGCAGTACTTC
CASSQGPGLPYEQYF
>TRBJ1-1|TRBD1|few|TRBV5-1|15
TGCGCCAGCAAATCGGACAGGGCAAGGAGCACTGAAGCTTTCTTT
CASKSDRARSTEAFF
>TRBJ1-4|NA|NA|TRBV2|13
TGTGCCAGCAGTGTTGTCCATAATGAAAAACTGTTTTTT
CASSVVHNEKLFF
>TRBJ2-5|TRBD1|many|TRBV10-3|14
TGTGCCATCAGTGAGACAGGGGAACAAGAGACCCAGTACTTC
CAISETGEQETQYF